The 20 T cell receptor beta chains below all came from one sample that was sequenced in a study of blood T cell repertoires in COVID-19. Repertoires were generated with immunoSEQ multiplex PCR, while TCRdb's copy carries only in-frame clones and drops some. The table has some 150,000 clones, about 87% seen once. Sequencing was performed on peripheral blood. Every receptor here comes from a man aged 50 to 59 with active COVID-19.

This chain links TRBV5-5 with TRBJ1-4; D is unclear. CDR3 length: 11 residues. Germline V gives CDR1 SGHKS, CDR2 YYEKEE (reference sequence). Trimming cost V 4 bases and J 8 bases, with 6 bases left between them. The CDR3 DNA is TGTGCCAGCAGCCGGGAAGAAAAACTGTTTTTT. Translation gives CASSREEKLFF. Based on the CDR3 plus reference TRBV5-5 and TRBJ1-4, the full variable domain is DAGVTQSPTHLIKTRGQQVTLRCSPISGHKSVSWYQQVLGQGPQFIFQYYEKEERGRGNFPDRFSARQFPNYSSELNVNALLLGDSALYLCASSREEKLFFGSGTQLSVL.

The rearrangement links TRBV20-1 to TRBJ2-7, with D uncertain. Trimming took 6 bases from V and 1 from J, leaving 7 bases between them. This CDR3 is built from 11 residues. The germline V gene encodes CDR1 DFQATT and CDR2 SNEGSKA (reference sequence). CDR3 nucleotides: TGCAGTGCATTTCTTTCCTACGAGCAGTACTTC. Its translation: CSAFLSYEQYF.

The V call is TRBV4-1, the J call TRBJ2-5; 7 bases are a match to TRBD1. This CDR3 has 15 residues. J was trimmed by 4 bases and V by 0 bases; bases with no gene match: 5. Germline CDR1 reads MGHRA; CDR2 reads YSYEKL. The DNA of the CDR3 is TGCGCCAGCAGCCAAGATGGGTCAGGGGGAGAGACCCAGTACTTC. Translation: CASSQDGSGGETQYF.

The sample holds one count of this clone. The CDR3 here is CASSYSTGGSYEQYF. CDR3 in DNA: TGCGCCAGCAGCTACTCGACGGGGGGCTCCTACGAGCAGTACTTC. The chain carries TRBV5-1 and TRBJ2-7, with 7 nucleotides matching TRBD2. Germline V gene data show CDR1 as SGHRS and CDR2 as YFSETQ. V trimming: 3 bases; J trimming: 0 bases; junction bases outside the gene matches: 6. The CDR3 length is 15 residues.

This chain uses TRBV30 with TRBJ1-3; perhaps TRBD1 as D (6 bases). From germline, CDR1 is GTSNPN and CDR2 SVGIG (reference sequence). The CDR3 totals 12 residues. Trimming removed 5 bases from V and 1 base from J, with 6 bases in between. CDR3 region: CAWGQSGNTIYF. The CDR3 nucleotides are TGTGCCTGGGGACAGTCTGGAAACACCATATATTTT.

The J gene is TRBJ1-2, the V gene TRBV10-3, with 8 positions matching TRBD1. Germline CDR1 and CDR2: ENHRY and SYGVKD. The CDR3 loop spans 16 amino acids. J lost 7 bases, V lost 7 bases, and 17 bases had no gene match. The CDR3 coding sequence is TGTGCCATCAACACCTGGACAGGGAACACAGGGATTGGCTACACCTTC. Its translation is CAINTWTGNTGIGYTF.

The chain employs TRBV7-9 and TRBJ2-1; D perhaps matches TRBD1 (5 bases). The CDR3 has 18 residues. V was trimmed by 0 bases and J by 3 bases, leaving 18 bases between them. Germline V gene lookup returns CDR1 SEHNR and CDR2 FQNEAQ (reference sequence). CDR3 DNA sequence: TGTGCCAGCAGCTTAGCCCCGGGCAGGCAGGGTAACTACAATGAGCAGTTCTTC. It is translated as CASSLAPGRQGNYNEQFF.

The V and J genes are TRBV19 and TRBJ2-7, with D maybe TRBD1 (6 bases). Trimming pared 6 bases from V and 2 bases from J, leaving 17 bases between. Germline lookup yields CDR1 LNHDA and CDR2 SQIVND (reference sequence). CDR3 length: 15 amino acids. CDR3 DNA: TGTGCCAGTAGCCCGGGACACCTAGATACCTACGAGCAGTACTTC. It yields the protein CASSPGHLDTYEQYF.

The chain links TRBV11-2 to TRBJ2-1; 13 bases agree with TRBD2. V dropped 5 bases and J dropped 7; count of bases not matched to a gene: 11. The length of the CDR3 is 17 residues. Germline CDR1 SGHAT, CDR2 FQNNGV. CDR3 region: CASSKLAGGPRGNEQFF. The CDR3 DNA follows: TGTGCCAGCAGCAAACTAGCGGGGGGGCCCAGGGGAAATGAGCAGTTCTTC.

Regarding this clone: The germline gene is not matched at one end of the junction; a read error may be the cause. The chain has TRBV7-2 and TRBJ2-7, with TRBD1 identical over 10 bases. The CDR3 loop spans 16 amino acids. Germline V gene sequence: CDR1 SGHTA, CDR2 FQGNSA. The CDR3 sequence is CASSLASRTGGYEQYF. CDR3 in DNA: TGTGCCAGCAGCCTAGCATCCCGGACAGGGGGCTACGAGCAGTACTTC.

The chain joins TRBV5-5 to TRBJ1-1, with 8 bases that match TRBD1. Germline V gene sequence: CDR1 SGHKS, CDR2 YYEKEE (reference sequence). This CDR3 spans 15 amino acids. Trimming at V came to 4 bases and at J to 3 bases, leaving 8 bases not matched to a gene. The CDR3 DNA follows: TGTGCCAGCAGCCTTATAGGACAGGGCTACACTGAAGCTTTCTTT. Protein: CASSLIGQGYTEAFF.

Concerning this clone itself: Other DNA sequences within the sample encode an identical CDR3. The genes are TRBV19 and TRBJ2-1; D possibly corresponds to TRBD1 (6 bases). V was pared by 4 bases and J by 3 bases, with 10 bases between. Germline V lookup: CDR1 LNHDA, CDR2 SQIVND (reference sequence). This CDR3 is 14 amino acids long. The CDR3 region is CASSRGQGYNEQFF. CDR3 in DNA: TGTGCCAGTAGTAGGGGACAAGGCTACAATGAGCAGTTCTTC.

The chain combines TRBV6-6 with TRBJ2-7; TRBD2 might be the D (6 bases). This CDR3 has 16 residues. V gave up 8 bases and J gave up 2 bases, with 22 bases separating them. In germline, CDR1 is MNHNY, CDR2 SVGAGI (reference sequence). The CDR3 DNA reads TGTGCCAGCGCACCGGATGGGACTCTGCCCCCCTACGAGCAGTACTTC. Its translation: CASAPDGTLPPYEQYF.

The chain is built from TRBV5-6 and TRBJ2-6; 8 bases are a match to TRBD1. Germline V CDR1 and CDR2: SGHDT, YYEEEE. The CDR3 runs 17 residues. After removal of 3 bases from V and 3 bases from J, the junction contained 8 bases not matched to a gene. The CDR3 sequence: CASSSPQGVGGANVLTF. CDR3 DNA: TGTGCCAGCAGCTCACCACAGGGGGTAGGTGGGGCCAACGTCCTGACTTTC.

The chain carries TRBV19 and TRBJ1-2, with D possibly matching TRBD1 (6 bases). Germline V gives CDR1 LNHDA, CDR2 SQIVND (reference sequence). V was trimmed by 6 bases and J by 3 bases, leaving 17 bases between them. CDR3 length: 15 amino acids. CDR3 in DNA: TGTGCCAGTAGCACGCGGCCAGGGGCGCACTATGGCTACACCTTC. The encoded protein is CASSTRPGAHYGYTF.

This clone is a singleton in its sample. This chain links TRBV5-1 with TRBJ2-2; the D gene is possibly TRBD1 (5 bases). Looked up from germline, CDR1 is SGHRS and CDR2 is YFSETQ. The V and J ends lost 2 bases and 0 bases respectively, with 11 bases between them. This CDR3 contains 16 residues. CDR3 in amino acids: CASSLTGSPNTGELFF. CDR3 DNA sequence: TGCGCCAGCAGCTTAACAGGATCCCCGAACACCGGGGAGCTGTTTTTT.

The chain carries TRBV30 and TRBJ2-3; a weak D match, TRBD1 (5 bases). V was shortened by 0 bases and J by 3 bases, with 10 bases between the two germline ends. Germline assignment: CDR1 GTSNPN and CDR2 SVGIG (reference sequence). This CDR3 has 14 residues. The CDR3 sequence is CAWSVRKGTDTQYF. Here the CDR3 DNA reads TGTGCCTGGAGTGTACGAAAGGGGACAGATACGCAGTATTTT.

The CDR3 spells CASSYAGGGPDTQYF. CDR3 in DNA: TGTGCCAGCAGTTACGCGGGGGGAGGCCCAGATACGCAGTATTTT. The chain is built from TRBV6-2 or TRBV6-3 and TRBJ2-3, with 8 bases lining up with TRBD2. This CDR3 spans 15 amino acids. The germline CDR1 and CDR2 sequences are MNHEY and SVGEGT. The V gene end was trimmed by 2 bases and the J gene end by 4 bases; junction bases not matched to a gene: 5.

J is TRBJ2-1 and V is TRBV27; 11 nucleotides agree with TRBD1. V lost 8 bases and J lost 9; bases outside the gene matches: 6. This CDR3 has 13 residues. CDR1 and CDR2 (germline): MNHEY, SMNVEV (reference sequence). CDR3 nucleotide sequence: TGTGCCAGCGCTGTGGGACAGGGGGGTGAGCAGTTCTTC. As protein: CASAVGQGGEQFF.

The chain combines TRBV4-2 with TRBJ1-6, with a possible D match to TRBD1 (5 bases). Trimming cost V 1 base and J 7 bases, with 11 bases left between them. From germline, CDR1 is LGHNA and CDR2 YNFKEQ. CDR3 length equals 15 residues. CDR3 residues: CASSQAAGENSPLHF. DNA of the CDR3: TGTGCCAGCAGCCAAGCCGCGGGGGAGAATTCACCCCTCCACTTT.